This T cell receptor (beta chain) was observed in a study of cytomegalovirus exposure and HLA in healthy donors. Overall study context: The use of the same platform for the 120 validation repertoires and the approximately 690 first-cohort repertoires was reported by a later analysis.

Profiled with immunoSEQ multiplex PCR; TCRdb holds only in-frame clones, not every one. This sample has about 98,000 clones; roughly 85% occur once, and the top ten carry roughly 3.9%. The germline V gene has CDR1 MDHEN and CDR2 SYDVKM. With 5 bases removed from V and 4 bases from J, the gap between germline ends came to 8 bases. CDR3 length: 12 residues. Notes on the study in general: Listed as cytomegalovirus-associated were over 150 TCR beta chains.

Regarding this clone: Its target is unknown.

This receptor was obtained from a woman under 40 in good health and CMV-seronegative. The rearrangement joins TRBV28 to TRBJ1-2; tentatively, D is TRBD1 (6 bases). The sample was PBMCs. The CDR3 region has the DNA TGTGCCAGCAGTAGGGGGGGCTATGGCTACACCTTC. Encoded protein: CASSRGGYGYTF.